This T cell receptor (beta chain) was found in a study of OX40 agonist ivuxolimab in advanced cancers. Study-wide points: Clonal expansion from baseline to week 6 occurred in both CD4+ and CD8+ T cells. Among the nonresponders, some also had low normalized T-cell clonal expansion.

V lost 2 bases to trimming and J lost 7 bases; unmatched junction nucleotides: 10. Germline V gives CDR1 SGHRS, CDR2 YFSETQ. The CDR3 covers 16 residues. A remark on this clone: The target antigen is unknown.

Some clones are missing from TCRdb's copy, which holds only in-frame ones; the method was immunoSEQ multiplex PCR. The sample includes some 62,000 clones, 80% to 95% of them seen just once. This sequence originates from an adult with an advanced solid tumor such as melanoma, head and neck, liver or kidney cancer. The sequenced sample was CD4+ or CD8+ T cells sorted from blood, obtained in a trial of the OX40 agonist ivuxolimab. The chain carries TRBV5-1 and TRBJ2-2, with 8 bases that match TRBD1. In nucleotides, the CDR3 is TGCGCCAGCAGCTTAGCCGGACAGGGCCTCATCGGGGAGCTGTTTTTT. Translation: CASSLAGQGLIGELFF.